This T cell receptor (beta chain) was recorded in a study of T cell repertoires in cytomegalovirus infection. Germline V gene lookup returns CDR1 SGHDN and CDR2 FVKESK. The CDR3 totals 15 residues. V shed 0 bases, J shed 4 bases, and the junction held 5 bases outside the gene matches. TCRdb re-called the reads with MiXCR, one entry per CDR3 protein. This table holds about 440,000 distinct CDR3 sequences, roughly 30% found once. The TCR comes from a human donor in good health (CMV status not recorded). Some clones in this sample may be carry-over from other donors' samples. The rearrangement links TRBV14 to TRBJ2-7, with 8 positions matching TRBD2. The specimen sequenced was PBMCs. This CDR3 reads CASSQDRSGEYEQYF. The CDR3 DNA reads TGTGCCAGCAGCCAAGACCGTAGCGGGGAGTACGAGCAGTACTTC.